Below, 23 T cell receptor beta chains from the same sample are listed, as sequenced in a study of T cell repertoires in cytomegalovirus infection. TCRdb independently ran MiXCR on the reads; one entry per CDR3 protein. Of approximately 500,000 distinct CDR3 sequences listed, more than 15% are singletons. The sample taken for sequencing was CD8+ T cells from PBMCs. These receptors were obtained from a human donor in good health (CMV status not recorded). Some clones in this sample may be carry-over from other donors' samples.

The rearrangement joins TRBV19 to TRBJ1-4; maybe TRBD1 (6 bases). The V gene lost 7 bases and the J gene lost 8 bases, with 17 bases spanning the gap. CDR1 LNHDA and CDR2 SQIVND come from the germline V gene (reference sequence). This CDR3 has 14 amino acids. The CDR3 DNA reads TGTGCCAGTACCCCGAGGGGCAGGGGCGAAAAACTGTTTTTT. It yields the protein CASTPRGRGEKLFF.

The sample holds a few counts of this clonotype. This chain connects TRBV5-1 to TRBJ1-1; 7 bases match TRBD1. The CDR3 runs 15 residues. The germline CDR1 and CDR2 sequences are SGHRS and YFSETQ. V was clipped by 4 bases and J by 3 bases; unmatched bases: 9. The CDR3 here is CASSLGGGAYTEAFF. DNA for the CDR3: TGCGCCAGCAGCCTCGGAGGGGGCGCGTACACTGAAGCTTTCTTT.

This clonotype showed up many times. The CDR3, as DNA: TGTGCCAGCAGCCTCAGACAGGGGGCTCAATGGCAAACGGATGAAAAACTGTTTTTT. Amino acids: CASSLRQGAQWQTDEKLFF. This chain links TRBV7-9 with TRBJ1-4; 10 bases match TRBD1. The CDR3 totals 19 residues. CDR1 is SEHNR and CDR2 is FQNEAQ in the germline V gene (reference sequence). V lost 5 bases and J lost 6; bases outside the gene matches: 18.

This clonotype was observed a few times. A junction end diverges from the germline sequence, so it may reflect a read error. J is TRBJ2-1 and V is TRBV29-1; 12 positions match TRBD1. Germline-derived CDR1 and CDR2 are SQVTM and ANQGSEA. CDR3 length: 11 amino acids. The CDR3 spells CSVDPGQGAGF. CDR3 DNA: TGCAGCGTTGACCCGGGACAGGGGGCAGGATTC.

As for this clonotype: A much larger clone lies a single base off, so this may be a read error. The chain links TRBV14 to TRBJ2-2, with TRBD2 matching over 8 bases. CDR1 SGHDN and CDR2 FVKESK come from the germline V gene. The CDR3 extends over 17 amino acids. The CDR3 here is CTSSPRLSGAYTGELFF. CDR3 DNA sequence: TGTACCAGCAGCCCAAGGCTTAGCGGGGCCTACACCGGGGAGCTGTTTTTT. The whole variable domain, filled in from reference TRBV14 and TRBJ2-2, reads EAGVTQFPSHSVIEKGQTVTLRCDPISGHDNLYWYRRVMGKEIKFLLHFVKESKQDESGMPNNRFLAERTGGTYSTLKVQPAELEDSGVYFCTSSPRLSGAYTGELFFGEGSRLTVL.

This clonotype was recorded a few times. The rearrangement links TRBV14 to TRBJ2-1; a weak D match, TRBD2 (5 bases). CDR1 is SGHDN, CDR2 FVKESK, per germline. This CDR3 is built from 16 residues. V was clipped by 0 bases and J by 2 bases, with 11 bases between them. The CDR3 region has the DNA TGTGCCAGCAGCCAAGAGGTCACTAGTCCCTACAATGAGCAGTTCTTC. Translated, it gives CASSQEVTSPYNEQFF.

A remark on this clonotype: A much larger clone lies a single base off, so this may be a read error. The chain combines TRBV7-9 with TRBJ1-1, with a weak D call TRBD1 (5 bases). Per the germline V gene, CDR1 is SEHNR and CDR2 is FQNEAQ (reference sequence). This CDR3 is 13 amino acids long. The ends were cut back, 1 base at V and 10 bases at J, with 13 bases in the middle. The CDR3 DNA sequence: TGTGCCAGCAGCTTAGTGGGGGGACCAGGAGCTTTCTTT. Protein product: CASSLVGGPGAFF.

This clonotype was observed many times. The rearrangement uses TRBV7-9 and TRBJ1-2, with TRBD1 matching over 9 bases. The CDR3 has 14 residues. V was clipped by 4 bases and J by 3 bases; unmatched bases: 3. Germline V CDR1 and CDR2: SEHNR, FQNEAQ (reference sequence). CDR3 sequence reads: CASSSGQGDYGYTF. The CDR3 DNA follows: TGTGCCAGCAGCTCGGGACAGGGTGACTATGGCTACACCTTC.

This clonotype was counted a few times. The chain uses TRBV5-4 and TRBJ2-1; D not resolved. CDR3 length: 13 residues. The germline V gene has CDR1 SGHNT and CDR2 YYREEE (reference sequence). Trimming left V 9 bases short and J 4 bases short, with 14 bases between. For the CDR3, the DNA is TGTGCCAAAGGGTGGGATGGGTACAATGAGCAGTTCTTC. Amino acid sequence: CAKGWDGYNEQFF. The variable domain in full, with the rest retrieved from reference TRBV5-4 and TRBJ2-1, is ETGVTQSPTHLIKTRGQQVTLRCSSQSGHNTVSWYQQALGQGPQFIFQYYREEENGRGNFPPRFSGLQFPNYSSELNVNALELDDSALYLCAKGWDGYNEQFFGPGTRLTVL.

The V gene is TRBV28, the J gene TRBJ2-2; no definite D call. CDR1 is MDHEN, CDR2 SYDVKM, per germline. This CDR3 spans 14 amino acids. Trimming removed 3 bases from V and 4 bases from J, with 9 bases in between. The CDR3 nucleotides read TGTGCCAGCAGTTTCAGTTTAGCCACCGGGGAGCTGTTTTTT. Protein: CASSFSLATGELFF.

The V gene is TRBV27, the J gene TRBJ2-3; 10 nucleotides agree with TRBD2. The V gene's germline CDR1 is MNHEY and CDR2 SMNVEV (reference sequence). The CDR3 spans 17 residues. The V segment lost 1 base and the J segment 9 bases; nucleotides outside the gene matches: 13. The CDR3 loop reads CASSLYSSGSGVVTQYF. DNA for the CDR3: TGTGCCAGCAGTTTATACTCTAGCGGGAGCGGGGTAGTAACGCAGTATTTT.

This clonotype was recorded at least ten times. The rearrangement links TRBV6-5 to TRBJ2-5, with D tentatively TRBD2 (6 bases). V shed 8 bases and J shed 2 bases, with 15 bases lying between them. From germline, CDR1 is MNHEY and CDR2 SVGAGI. The CDR3 has 14 residues. The CDR3: CASEGLGGQETQYF. The CDR3, as DNA: TGTGCCAGCGAGGGCCTAGGAGGGCAAGAGACCCAGTACTTC.

This clonotype came up many times. The chain has TRBV19 and TRBJ2-1; D is ambiguous. Germline values: CDR1 LNHDA, CDR2 SQIVND (reference sequence). V was pared by 4 bases and J by 7 bases, with 11 bases between. CDR3 length: 13 residues. The CDR3 DNA reads as TGTGCCAGTAGTACCTACGAATTGAATGAGCAGTTCTTC. Its protein product is CASSTYELNEQFF.

This clonotype showed up many times. The chain recombines TRBV4-2 with TRBJ1-5; D is ambiguous. The V end lost 1 base, the J end lost 4 bases, and 14 bases lay between the germline ends. Germline V gene data show CDR1 as LGHNA and CDR2 as YNFKEQ. The CDR3 loop spans 16 amino acids. The CDR3 loop is CASSQVVRRRNQPQHF. CDR3 coding DNA: TGTGCCAGCAGCCAAGTTGTAAGAAGGCGGAATCAGCCCCAGCATTTT.

The CDR3 DNA follows: TGTGCCAGCACCCACCGGGACAGGAATTTCTACGAGCAGTACTTC. Translation: CASTHRDRNFYEQYF. The V and J genes are TRBV7-9 and TRBJ2-7; 8 bases align to TRBD1. The CDR3 has 15 amino acids. The germline V gene has CDR1 SEHNR and CDR2 FQNEAQ (reference sequence). V was pared by 7 bases and J by 3 bases, with 11 bases of the junction left unmatched.

This clonotype was detected only a few times. The CDR3 loop is CASNNLIGYGYTF. The CDR3 nucleotides read TGTGCCAGCAACAACTTGATAGGCTATGGCTACACCTTC. This chain joins TRBV7-9 and TRBJ1-2; no clear D. The CDR3 extends over 13 amino acids. Between the trimmed V and J ends, which lost 7 bases and 4 bases, there was a span of 13 bases. Germline lookup yields CDR1 SEHNR and CDR2 FQNEAQ (reference sequence). The full variable domain, completed using reference TRBV7-9 and TRBJ1-2, is DTGVSQNPRHKITKRGQNVTFRCDPISEHNRLYWYRQTLGQGPEFLTYFQNEAQLEKSRLLSDRFSAERPKGSFSTLEIQRTEQGDSAMYLCASNNLIGYGYTFGSGTRLTVV.

The J gene is TRBJ2-3, the V gene TRBV6-1, with a weak D call TRBD2 (6 bases). V lost 5 bases and J 0 bases, leaving 12 bases between the germline ends. CDR1 and CDR2 from the germline V gene are MNHNS and SASEGT. There are 15 residues in the CDR3. The CDR3 protein is CASSPTRRSTDTQYF. DNA of the CDR3: TGTGCCAGCAGTCCGACTAGGCGAAGCACAGATACGCAGTATTTT.

This clonotype was observed a few times. The rearrangement uses TRBV7-6 and TRBJ2-3; D remains unclear. The CDR3 loop spans 16 amino acids. V was pared by 1 base and J by 4 bases, with 15 bases between. The germline CDR1 and CDR2 sequences are SGHVS and FNYEAQ. The CDR3 nucleotides are TGTGCCAGCAGCTTAGGAACCTCACTTAGGGCAGATACGCAGTATTTT. This sequence encodes CASSLGTSLRADTQYF.

V gene TRBV27 combines with J gene TRBJ2-7; D is possibly TRBD1 (5 bases). Germline values: CDR1 MNHEY, CDR2 SMNVEV (reference sequence). V lost 2 bases, J lost 6 bases, and 11 bases lay in between. The length of the CDR3 is 13 residues. The CDR3 is CASSLGARSEQYF. The CDR3 bases are TGTGCCAGCAGTTTAGGGGCACGAAGCGAGCAGTACTTC.

CDR3 residues: CASSSTRLAGGAGEQYF. CDR3 coding DNA: TGTGCCAGCAGTTCTACCCGACTAGCGGGAGGAGCCGGCGAGCAGTACTTC. The V gene is TRBV28, the J gene TRBJ2-7; TRBD2 aligns across 13 bases. The V segment lost 4 bases and the J segment 6 bases; nucleotides outside the gene matches: 12. The CDR3 totals 17 residues. CDR1 MDHEN and CDR2 SYDVKM come from the germline V gene.

This rearrangement joins TRBV15 to TRBJ1-3, with a possible D match to TRBD1 (5 bases). The CDR3 has 16 residues. The ends were cut back, 0 bases at V and 3 bases at J, with 12 bases in the middle. In germline, CDR1 is LNHNV, CDR2 YYDKDF (reference sequence). The CDR3 sequence: CATSRDRGRNGNTIYF. DNA of the CDR3: TGTGCCACCAGCAGAGATCGGGGGAGGAATGGAAACACCATATATTTT.

The table lists this clonotype with many counts. V gene TRBV28 combines with J gene TRBJ2-3; 10 nucleotides line up with TRBD2. Germline V gene sequence: CDR1 MDHEN, CDR2 SYDVKM. The CDR3 runs 20 residues. The V gene end was trimmed by 3 bases and the J gene end by 6 bases; junction bases not matched to a gene: 21. The CDR3 spells CASSFRTLAGDLDWTDTQYF. DNA of the CDR3: TGTGCCAGCAGTTTCAGAACCCTAGCGGGAGACCTCGACTGGACTGATACGCAGTATTTT.

This clonotype was detected only a few times. The CDR3 protein is CASSPGQGRMRAFF. CDR3 DNA: TGTGCCAGCAGTCCGGGACAGGGTCGGATGAGGGCTTTCTTT. The gene calls are TRBV12-3 or TRBV12-4 and TRBJ1-1, with TRBD1 identical over 9 bases. The V and J ends lost 5 bases and 11 bases, in that order; junction bases with no gene match: 12. This CDR3 has 14 amino acids.